These 15 T cell receptor beta chains share one sample of origin, sequenced in a study of blood T cell repertoires in COVID-19. The table came from immunoSEQ multiplex PCR; TCRdb's copy has only in-frame clones and leaves some out. The table includes around 90,000 clones, about 81% detected once. The sequencing input was peripheral blood. These receptors were collected from a human donor in a cohort sampled during active COVID-19.

The chain links TRBV7-9 to TRBJ1-5; no clear D. In germline, CDR1 is SEHNR, CDR2 FQNEAQ (reference sequence). The CDR3 is 14 amino acids. Trimming pared 1 base from V and 3 bases from J, leaving 7 bases between. CDR3 in DNA: TGTGCCAGCAGCTTAGTGGGCCCCAATCAGCCCCAGCATTTT. It codes for CASSLVGPNQPQHF.

V is TRBV7-6 and J is TRBJ2-3, with D tentatively TRBD2 (6 bases). With 0 bases removed from V and 2 bases from J, the gap between germline ends came to 9 bases. This CDR3 contains 15 residues. The germline CDR1 and CDR2 sequences are SGHVS and FNYEAQ. CDR3 in DNA: TGTGCCAGCAGCTTAGCCTTGGGACTCACAGATACGCAGTATTTT. It codes for CASSLALGLTDTQYF.

V gene TRBV3-1 (or the pseudogene TRBV3-2) combines with J gene TRBJ1-1; no firm D call. The CDR3 extends over 13 amino acids. Germline values: CDR1 LGHDT, CDR2 YNNKEL (reference sequence). V lost 2 bases to trimming and J lost 10 bases, with 14 bases between them. CDR3 DNA: TGTGCCAGCAGCCAAAGTCCGGGGTTCGGAGCTTTCTTT. The encoded protein is CASSQSPGFGAFF.

The genes are TRBV15 and TRBJ1-4, with 11 bases lining up with TRBD1. V shed 1 base and J 8 bases; nucleotides not matched to a gene: 3. Looked up from germline, CDR1 is LNHNV and CDR2 is YYDKDF (reference sequence). The CDR3 is 15 residues long. CDR3 DNA: TGTGCCACCAGCAGAGGGGGACAGGGGGGAGAAAAACTGTTTTTT. It codes for CATSRGGQGGEKLFF.

This chain joins TRBV18 and TRBJ2-1, with TRBD2 matching over 7 bases. V was clipped by 2 bases and J by 2 bases; unmatched bases: 6. The germline CDR1 and CDR2 sequences are KGHSH and LQKENI. This CDR3 comprises 16 residues. The CDR3 bases are TGTGCCAGCTCACCAAATACGGGGGGAGCCTACAATGAGCAGTTCTTC. Protein sequence: CASSPNTGGAYNEQFF.

The chain combines TRBV7-8 with TRBJ1-5; D uncertain. The CDR3 extends over 17 amino acids. V was cut by 5 bases and J by 2 bases, with 19 bases left in between. Germline CDR1 is SGHVS and CDR2 is FQNEAQ. CDR3 loop: CASSLDNFQTGNQPQHF. The CDR3, as DNA: TGTGCCAGCAGCCTAGACAATTTCCAAACCGGCAATCAGCCCCAGCATTTT.

This clone was seen just once. The gene calls are TRBV5-6 and TRBJ1-1, with D possibly TRBD1 on 6 matching bases. Germline V CDR1 and CDR2: SGHDT, YYEEEE. The CDR3 covers 15 residues. V lost 2 bases to trimming and J lost 2 bases, with 13 bases between them. The CDR3 region is CASSFSGQPNTEAFF. In nucleotides, the CDR3 is TGTGCCAGCAGCTTTTCCGGACAGCCTAACACTGAAGCTTTCTTT. Using reference TRBV5-6 and TRBJ1-1 for the parts outside the CDR3, the full variable domain is DAGVTQSPTHLIKTRGQQVTLRCSPKSGHDTVSWYQQALGQGPQFIFQYYEEEERQRGNFPDRFSGHQFPNYSSELNVNALLLGDSALYLCASSFSGQPNTEAFFGQGTRLTVV.

This clone was picked up a small number of times. The J gene is TRBJ1-1, the V gene TRBV1. TRBV1 is classified as a pseudogene. The CDR3 contains 17 residues. Here the CDR3 reads CTSSQPAAGLPDTEAFF. CDR3 coding DNA: TGCACCAGCAGCCAACCAGCCGCGGGACTCCCAGACACTGAAGCTTTCTTT.

This clone turned up a few times. This rearrangement joins TRBV6-5 to TRBJ1-2; D remains ambiguous. The V gene lost 4 bases and the J gene lost 7 bases, with 10 bases spanning the gap. The CDR3 spans 12 residues. Germline CDR1 and CDR2: MNHEY and SVGAGI. As DNA, the CDR3 is TGTGCCAGCAGTTTGGGGAGCGGTGGCTACACCTTC. Translation gives CASSLGSGGYTF.

The gene calls are TRBV24-1 and TRBJ2-3; TRBD2 matches at 7 bases. There are 12 residues in the CDR3. Trimming at V came to 4 bases and at J to 9 bases, leaving 3 bases not matched to a gene. CDR1 and CDR2 (germline): KGHDR, SFDVKD. The CDR3 nucleotides read TGTGCCACCAGTGAGGCCGGGGGGACGCAGTATTTT. This codes for CATSEAGGTQYF.

V is TRBV19 and J is TRBJ1-1; possibly TRBD1 for D (6 bases). V was cut by 5 bases and J by 6 bases, with 10 bases left in between. Per germline, CDR1 LNHDA and CDR2 SQIVND (reference sequence). The CDR3 runs to 12 residues. CDR3 coding DNA: TGTGCCAGTAGTGAGGGGGTCTCTGAAGCTTTCTTT. This gives the protein CASSEGVSEAFF.

The table lists this clone with a count of one. This chain connects TRBV5-1 to TRBJ2-5; 10 bases agree with TRBD2. This CDR3 has 15 amino acids. Germline V gene lookup returns CDR1 SGHRS and CDR2 YFSETQ. Trimming at V came to 0 bases and at J to 10 bases, leaving 9 bases not matched to a gene. CDR3 DNA: TGCGCCAGCAGCTTGGAATCAGCGGGGGGGCCGTTCCAGTACTTC. Translation gives CASSLESAGGPFQYF.

CDR3 in amino acids: CASSVQRGELSTDTQYF. The CDR3 region has the DNA TGTGCCAGCAGCGTGCAAAGGGGTGAACTTAGCACAGATACGCAGTATTTT. The chain recombines TRBV9 with TRBJ2-3; D might be TRBD1 (5 bases). Germline assignment: CDR1 SGDLS and CDR2 YYNGEE. Trimming stripped 2 bases from V and 0 bases from J, with 16 bases between. This CDR3 has 17 residues.

This clone was detected a few times. This chain joins TRBV3-1 (or the pseudogene TRBV3-2) and TRBJ2-7; D is unresolved. Germline V gene lookup returns CDR1 LGHDT and CDR2 YNNKEL (reference sequence). The CDR3 loop spans 11 amino acids. Trimming left V 3 bases short and J 6 bases short, with 6 bases between. CDR3: CASSQVSEQYF. Written as DNA, the CDR3 is TGTGCCAGCAGCCAGGTTAGCGAGCAGTACTTC.

The CDR3 DNA reads as TGTGCCAGCAGCTCCCTGGGAGGGACAGGGTCAAACACCATATATTTT. The encoded protein is CASSSLGGTGSNTIYF. This sequence joins TRBV7-2 and TRBJ1-3, with TRBD1 matching 9 bases. The CDR3 loop spans 16 amino acids. CDR1 SGHTA and CDR2 FQGNSA come from the germline V gene. J gave up 6 bases and V 4 bases, and 10 bases lay outside the gene matches.